This TCR beta chain was documented in a study of identical twins. Trimming removed 5 bases at V and 4 bases at J, with 23 bases between. The CDR3 loop spans 17 amino acids. This clonotype was observed many times. TCRdb reprocessed the 5' RACE reads via MiXCR and lists one record per CDR3 protein. Among a few hundred thousand distinct CDR3 sequences listed, under 9.5% were seen once. This same sample was also part of a study on yellow fever vaccine responses in identical twins.

The chain is built from TRBV12-3 or TRBV12-4 and TRBJ2-5; D is possibly TRBD1 or TRBD2 (5 bases each). The specimen sequenced was memory (CD45RO+) T cells sorted from blood. The TCR was taken from a woman under 30 in good health. CDR3 sequence: CASSPLSGGSGRETQYF. CDR3 bases: TGTGCCAGCAGTCCCCTCAGTGGGGGATCGGGGCGAGAGACCCAGTACTTC.